This T cell receptor (beta chain) was observed in a study of cytomegalovirus exposure and HLA in healthy donors. Study-wide findings and caveats: Later genetic work tied a missense DCLRE1C variant to beta-chain V and J trimming. CMV serostatus was the only recorded immune exposure for donors.

The CDR3 totals 12 residues. Germline CDR1 reads SGHTA; CDR2 reads FQGNSA. As regards this clone: Its antigen is not known. A junction boundary mismatches the germline segment, possibly from a read error.

60 Vbeta and 13 Jbeta primers were used in PCR. The table came from immunoSEQ multiplex PCR; TCRdb's copy has only in-frame clones and leaves some out. The repertoire consists of roughly 100,000 clones, with approximately 83% occurring once and the leading ten covering 6.1%. The receptor comes from a man aged 18 to 30 in good health and CMV-seronegative. The sequenced material came from PBMCs. This rearrangement joins TRBV7-2 to TRBJ2-3, with a tentative D call TRBD2 (6 bases). CDR3 coding DNA: TGTGCCAGCAGCTCGACTAGGGGCCTCAAGCTCTTT. The encoded protein is CASSSTRGLKLF.